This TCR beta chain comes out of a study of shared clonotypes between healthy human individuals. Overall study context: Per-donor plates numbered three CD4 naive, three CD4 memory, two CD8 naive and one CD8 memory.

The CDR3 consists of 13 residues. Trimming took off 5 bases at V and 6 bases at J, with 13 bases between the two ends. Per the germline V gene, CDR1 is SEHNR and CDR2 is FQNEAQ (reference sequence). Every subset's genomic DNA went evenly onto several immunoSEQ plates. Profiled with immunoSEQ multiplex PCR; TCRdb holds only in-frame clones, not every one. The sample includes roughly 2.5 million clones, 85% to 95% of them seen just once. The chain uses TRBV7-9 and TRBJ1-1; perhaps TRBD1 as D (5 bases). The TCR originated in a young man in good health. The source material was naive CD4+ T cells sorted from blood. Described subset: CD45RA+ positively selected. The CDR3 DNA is TGTGCCAGCAGCCCGGGACCGGGCGCTGAAGCTTTCTTT. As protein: CASSPGPGAEAFF.